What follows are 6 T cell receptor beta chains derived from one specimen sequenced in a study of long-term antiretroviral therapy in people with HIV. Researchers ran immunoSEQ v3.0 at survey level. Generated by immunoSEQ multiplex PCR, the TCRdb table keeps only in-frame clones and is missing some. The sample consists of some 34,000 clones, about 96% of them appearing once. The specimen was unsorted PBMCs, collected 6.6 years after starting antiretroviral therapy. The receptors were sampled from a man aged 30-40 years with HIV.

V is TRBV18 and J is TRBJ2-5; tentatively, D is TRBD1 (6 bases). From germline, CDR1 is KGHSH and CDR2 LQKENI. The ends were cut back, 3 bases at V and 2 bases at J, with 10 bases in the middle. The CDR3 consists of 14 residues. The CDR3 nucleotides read TGTGCCAGCTCACCTCGGACAGCGCAAGAGACCCAGTACTTC. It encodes CASSPRTAQETQYF.

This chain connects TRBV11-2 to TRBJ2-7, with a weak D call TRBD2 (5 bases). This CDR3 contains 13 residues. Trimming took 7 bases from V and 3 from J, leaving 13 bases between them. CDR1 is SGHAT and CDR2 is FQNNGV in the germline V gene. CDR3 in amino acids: CASNSLENYEQYF. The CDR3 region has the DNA TGTGCCAGCAATTCACTAGAAAACTACGAGCAGTACTTC.

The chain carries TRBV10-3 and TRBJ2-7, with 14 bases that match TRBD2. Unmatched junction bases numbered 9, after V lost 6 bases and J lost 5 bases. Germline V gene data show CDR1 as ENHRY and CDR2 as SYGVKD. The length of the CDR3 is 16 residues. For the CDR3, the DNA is TGTGCCATCAGGACCGGGACTAGCGGGAGAGGGGACGAGCAGTACTTC. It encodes CAIRTGTSGRGDEQYF.

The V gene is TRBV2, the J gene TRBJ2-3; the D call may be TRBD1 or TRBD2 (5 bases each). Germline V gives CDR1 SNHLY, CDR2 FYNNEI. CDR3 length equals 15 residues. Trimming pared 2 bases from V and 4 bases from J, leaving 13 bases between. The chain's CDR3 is CASSELGVVPDTQYF. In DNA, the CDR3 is TGTGCCAGCAGTGAATTGGGGGTAGTCCCAGATACGCAGTATTTT.

The CDR3 loop is CASSLGTEAFF. In DNA form, the CDR3 reads TGTGCCAGCAGCTTAGGGACTGAAGCTTTCTTT. The chain joins TRBV11-2 to TRBJ1-1, with D uncertain. V lost 1 base and J lost 5, with 2 bases in between. Germline V gives CDR1 SGHAT, CDR2 FQNNGV. This CDR3 has 11 residues.

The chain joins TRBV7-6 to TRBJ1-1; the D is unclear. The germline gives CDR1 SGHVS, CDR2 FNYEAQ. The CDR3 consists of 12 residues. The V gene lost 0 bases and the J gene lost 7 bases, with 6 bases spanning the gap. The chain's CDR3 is CASSLAAGEAFF. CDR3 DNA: TGTGCCAGCAGCTTAGCGGCAGGTGAAGCTTTCTTT.